Listed below are T cell receptor beta chains from one sample, sequenced in a study of blood T cell repertoires in COVID-19. Repertoires were generated with immunoSEQ multiplex PCR, while TCRdb's copy carries only in-frame clones and drops some. The data hold more than 150,000 clones, with roughly 86% observed a single time. Sequencing input: peripheral blood. These TCRs come from a man between 35 and 55 years old with active or convalescent COVID-19. Each CDR3 is given with its conserved first and last residue. D genes are given only for firm matches. For some rows the clone size is stated as once, few or many, or as a class when expanded; others skip it.

J gene: TRBJ1-1; D gene: -; V gene: TRBV4-1; clone size: -; CDR3 length: 16; CDR3 DNA: TGCGCCAGCAGCCAAGTAAGAGACAGGAGGAACACTGAAGCTTTCTTT; CDR3 protein: CASSQVRDRRNTEAFF
J gene: TRBJ1-2; D gene: -; V gene: TRBV4-1; clone size: -; CDR3 length: 14; CDR3 DNA: TGCGCCAGCAGCACCCCCGGGAGTAACTATGGCTACACCTTC; CDR3 protein: CASSTPGSNYGYTF
J gene: TRBJ2-7; D gene: -; V gene: TRBV7-9; clone size: -; CDR3 length: 12; CDR3 DNA: TGTGCCAGCAGCCCAAGCGGGTACGAGCAGTACTTC; CDR3 protein: CASSPSGYEQYF
J gene: TRBJ1-1; D gene: -; V gene: TRBV28; clone size: -; CDR3 length: 14; CDR3 DNA: TGTGCCAGCAGGACGCCAGGGGCGAACACTGAAGCTTTCTTT; CDR3 protein: CASRTPGANTEAFF
J gene: TRBJ1-6; D gene: -; V gene: TRBV18; clone size: -; CDR3 length: 16; CDR3 DNA: TGTGCCAGCTCACCCCTAAGCAGGGGTTTAGGCTCACCCCTCCACTTT; CDR3 protein: CASSPLSRGLGSPLHF
J gene: TRBJ1-1; D gene: -; V gene: TRBV11-1; clone size: -; CDR3 length: 15; CDR3 DNA: TGTGCCAGCAGCTTACCTGGGGGGGGTACCGCTGAAGCTTTCTTT; CDR3 protein: CASSLPGGGTAEAFF
J gene: TRBJ2-5; D gene: -; V gene: TRBV7-9; clone size: -; CDR3 length: 15; CDR3 DNA: TGTGCCAGCAGCTTAGGGGATGGCAGGAGGGGGACCCAGTACTTC; CDR3 protein: CASSLGDGRRGTQYF
J gene: TRBJ2-3; D gene: TRBD1; V gene: TRBV6-6; clone size: -; CDR3 length: 16; CDR3 DNA: TGTGCCAGCAGTCGAGGACAGGGAGGAGGCCCTACTACGCAGTATTTT; CDR3 protein: CASSRGQGGGPTTQYF
J gene: TRBJ2-3; D gene: TRBD2; V gene: TRBV19; clone size: -; CDR3 length: 18; CDR3 DNA: TGTGCCAGCCGTCGGGGGACTAGCGGGGGGATTAGCACAGATACGCAGTATTTT; CDR3 protein: CASRRGTSGGISTDTQYF
J gene: TRBJ1-3; D gene: TRBD1; V gene: TRBV30; clone size: -; CDR3 length: 15; CDR3 DNA: TGTGCCTGGAGTGTACAGGGGTATGGTGGAAACACCATATATTTT; CDR3 protein: CAWSVQGYGGNTIYF
J gene: TRBJ2-1; D gene: -; V gene: TRBV12-3/TRBV12-4; clone size: -; CDR3 length: 12; CDR3 DNA: TGTGCCAGCACCTCGAGAAGGAGGGAGCAGTTCTTC; CDR3 protein: CASTSRRREQFF
J gene: TRBJ2-3; D gene: TRBD2; V gene: TRBV5-1; clone size: -; CDR3 length: 14; CDR3 DNA: TGCGCCAGCAGCCCGGGGGGAACGACAGATACGCAGTATTTT; CDR3 protein: CASSPGGTTDTQYF
J gene: TRBJ2-5; D gene: TRBD2; V gene: TRBV20-1; clone size: -; CDR3 length: 16; CDR3 DNA: TGCAGTGCTAGTATTCGGACTAGCGGTAACCAAGAGACCCAGTACTTC; CDR3 protein: CSASIRTSGNQETQYF
J gene: TRBJ1-2; D gene: -; V gene: TRBV19; clone size: -; CDR3 length: 17; CDR3 DNA: TGTGCCAGTAGTATAGATATCCGAGACAGACTTAACTATGGCTACACCTTC; CDR3 protein: CASSIDIRDRLNYGYTF
J gene: TRBJ2-5; D gene: -; V gene: TRBV6-5; clone size: -; CDR3 length: 12; CDR3 DNA: TGTGCCAGCACCTCAGGGTTAGAGACCCAGTACTTC; CDR3 protein: CASTSGLETQYF
J gene: TRBJ1-1; D gene: -; V gene: TRBV20-1; clone size: once; CDR3 length: 11; CDR3 DNA: TGCAGTGCGCAACAGTCCACTGAAGCTTTCTTT; CDR3 protein: CSAQQSTEAFF
J gene: TRBJ1-4; D gene: TRBD1; V gene: TRBV5-8; clone size: -; CDR3 length: 19; CDR3 DNA: TGTGCCAGCAGCTTGCCCGGGACAGCCGGAAGGTCAACTAATGAAAAACTGTTTTTT; CDR3 protein: CASSLPGTAGRSTNEKLFF
J gene: TRBJ1-1; D gene: -; V gene: TRBV18; clone size: -; CDR3 length: 17; CDR3 DNA: TGTGCCAGCTCACCAAACTGGCAAGGGGTGGGGAACACTGAAGCTTTCTTT; CDR3 protein: CASSPNWQGVGNTEAFF
J gene: TRBJ1-3; D gene: TRBD1; V gene: TRBV2; clone size: -; CDR3 length: 14; CDR3 DNA: TGTGCCAGCAGTTCCCGGACAGGGGGAAACACCATATATTTT; CDR3 protein: CASSSRTGGNTIYF
J gene: TRBJ1-5; D gene: -; V gene: TRBV19; clone size: -; CDR3 length: 15; CDR3 DNA: TGTGCCAGTACCCTGCTCATCGGTACGAGTCAGCCCCAGCATTTT; CDR3 protein: CASTLLIGTSQPQHF
J gene: TRBJ1-2; D gene: TRBD1; V gene: TRBV11-3; clone size: -; CDR3 length: 18; CDR3 DNA: TGTGCCAGCAGCAGCGGACCCCCAGCAGCTGGCAGGGGGAATGGCTACACCTTC; CDR3 protein: CASSSGPPAAGRGNGYTF
J gene: TRBJ1-1; D gene: -; V gene: TRBV5-8; clone size: -; CDR3 length: 14; CDR3 DNA: TGTGCCAGCAGCCCTATGTTGGAGGGCACTGAAGCTTTCTTT; CDR3 protein: CASSPMLEGTEAFF
J gene: TRBJ1-2; D gene: -; V gene: TRBV3-1/TRBV3-2; clone size: -; CDR3 length: 15; CDR3 DNA: TGTGCCAGCAGCCAAGAAAATATCGACAGCTATGGCTACACCTTC; CDR3 protein: CASSQENIDSYGYTF
J gene: TRBJ2-5; D gene: TRBD2; V gene: TRBV27; clone size: -; CDR3 length: 18; CDR3 DNA: TGTGCCAGCAGTTTAATCTTCGTTGGCGGGGGGGGAAGAGAGACCCAGTACTTC; CDR3 protein: CASSLIFVGGGGRETQYF
J gene: TRBJ2-7; D gene: TRBD2; V gene: TRBV7-3; clone size: -; CDR3 length: 17; CDR3 DNA: TGTGCCAGCAGCTTACGACTAGCGGGGGCGTACTCCTCCGAGCAGTACTTC; CDR3 protein: CASSLRLAGAYSSEQYF
J gene: TRBJ1-1; D gene: -; V gene: TRBV28; clone size: -; CDR3 length: 13; CDR3 DNA: TGTGCCAGCAGTAACAGGGTAGGAACTGAAGCTTTCTTT; CDR3 protein: CASSNRVGTEAFF
J gene: TRBJ2-7; D gene: TRBD2; V gene: TRBV6-6; clone size: -; CDR3 length: 15; CDR3 DNA: TGTGCCAGCAGTTACCGGCGGGAGGGCGCCTACGAGCAGTACTTC; CDR3 protein: CASSYRREGAYEQYF
J gene: TRBJ2-7; D gene: TRBD2; V gene: TRBV7-2; clone size: -; CDR3 length: 14; CDR3 DNA: TGTGCCAGCAGACTGAGCGGGAAATCCTACGAGCAGTACTTC; CDR3 protein: CASRLSGKSYEQYF
J gene: TRBJ2-1; D gene: TRBD2; V gene: TRBV6-1; clone size: -; CDR3 length: 15; CDR3 DNA: TGTGCCAGCAGTGAAGCTGGTGCTAGCGGGGGCGAGCAGTTCTTC; CDR3 protein: CASSEAGASGGEQFF